This T cell receptor beta chain was captured by sequencing in a study of T cell repertoires in cytomegalovirus infection (dated by TCRdb to 2018 to 2020). About the investigation overall: The HLA type of each donor mattered for the analysis, because public TCR beta signatures pointed to carriage of CMV infection along with the matching HLA type. Points the paper makes about the study in general: In the ex vivo response, HLA-C-restricted CMV-specific TCR beta clonotypes were dominant, and in two of eight donors the single most frequent clonotype came from this HLA-C-restricted group. In both this cohort and an independent cohort of more than 350 donors, the cumulative frequency of public TCR beta family members distinguished carriers of CMV infection plus the relevant HLA type.

The CDR3 contains 15 residues, cysteine and phenylalanine counted. The only DNA kept is the CDR3, 45 bases in frame from the first base. At the junction V is shortened by 2 bases and J by 4 bases; bases outside the gene matches: 8. CDR1 and CDR2, per the germline V gene (reference sequence), are SEHNR and FQNEAQ. The sequencing machine was an Illumina HiSeq 1500. Starting from the raw public reads, TCRdb applied fastp trimming at Q25, assembled clones with MiXCR and retained in-frame beta chains. Rows merge per CDR3 protein into single entries with the most common DNA and genes. This sample has 200,000 to 300,000 distinct CDR3 sequences in its table, and approximately 9.1% of those were observed once. Jointly, the top ten make up more than 13% of the sample. A word on this clonotype: Its antigen is not yet known. No clone much larger than this one lies a single base away; base qualities are absent.

The sequence joins TRBV7-9 to TRBJ2-7; TRBD1 agrees with 7 junctional bases. The receptor was derived from a human donor in good health (CMV status not recorded). Some clones in this sample may be carry-over from other donors' samples. The specimen sequenced was PBMCs. The CDR3: CASSLNGQGEYEQYF. The bases are TGTGCCAGCAGCTTAAATGGCCAGGGGGAATACGAGCAGTACTTC.